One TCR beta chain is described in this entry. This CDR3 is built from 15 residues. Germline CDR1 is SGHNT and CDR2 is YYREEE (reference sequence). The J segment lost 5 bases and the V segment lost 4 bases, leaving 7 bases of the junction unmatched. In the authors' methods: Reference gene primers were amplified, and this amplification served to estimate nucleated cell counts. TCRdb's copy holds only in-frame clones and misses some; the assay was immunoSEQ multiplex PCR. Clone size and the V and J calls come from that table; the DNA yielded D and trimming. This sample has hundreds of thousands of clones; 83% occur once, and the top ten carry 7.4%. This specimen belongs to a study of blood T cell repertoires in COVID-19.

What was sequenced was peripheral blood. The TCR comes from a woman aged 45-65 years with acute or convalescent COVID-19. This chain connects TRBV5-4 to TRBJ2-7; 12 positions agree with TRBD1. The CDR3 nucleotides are TGTGCCAGCAGCACCGACCGGGACAGGGGGCACGAGCAGTACTTC. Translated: CASSTDRDRGHEQYF.